The 6 T cell receptor beta chains reported below all come from one sample, sequenced in a study of blood T cell repertoires in COVID-19. The repertoire was sequenced with immunoSEQ multiplex PCR; TCRdb's copy has only in-frame clones and lacks some. The data contain about 56,000 clones, less than 90% of them singletons. Specimen: peripheral blood. The receptors here all came from a man aged 60 to 75 with COVID-19, enrolled during active disease.

The CDR3 sequence is CASSWSGSLYNEQFF. The CDR3 region has the DNA TGTGCCAGCAGCTGGAGCGGGAGCCTCTACAATGAGCAGTTCTTC. This chain uses TRBV9 with TRBJ2-1; 8 bases agree with TRBD2. Germline lookup yields CDR1 SGDLS and CDR2 YYNGEE. J was trimmed by 3 bases and V by 4 bases; bases with no gene match: 6. The CDR3 consists of 15 residues.

CDR3 amino acids: CASSIGQNYEQYF. Here the CDR3 DNA reads TGTGCCAGTAGTATCGGACAGAACTACGAGCAGTACTTC. The rearrangement links TRBV19 to TRBJ2-7; tentatively, D is TRBD1 (6 bases). The CDR3 extends over 13 amino acids. From germline, CDR1 is LNHDA and CDR2 SQIVND (reference sequence). V gave up 3 bases and J gave up 3 bases, with 9 bases separating them.

This chain joins TRBV19 and TRBJ2-7, with 11 bases identical to TRBD2. Germline CDR1 reads LNHDA; CDR2 reads SQIVND (reference sequence). The V gene end was trimmed by 9 bases and the J gene end by 3 bases; junction bases not matched to a gene: 13. The CDR3 is 16 amino acids. The CDR3 loop is CASSGTSGLSYYEQYF. In DNA, the CDR3 is TGTGCCAGCTCCGGGACTAGCGGTTTGAGTTACTACGAGCAGTACTTC.

This chain links TRBV6-5 with TRBJ2-1; 11 positions match TRBD2. After removal of 5 bases from V and 3 bases from J, the junction contained 3 bases not matched to a gene. Germline CDR1 is MNHEY and CDR2 is SVGAGI. The CDR3 is 15 residues long. Here the CDR3 reads CASSKLAGVYNEQFF. As DNA, the CDR3 is TGTGCCAGCAGTAAACTAGCGGGAGTCTACAATGAGCAGTTCTTC.

This chain uses TRBV18 with TRBJ2-5, with TRBD1 as a possible D gene (5 bases). The CDR3 is 13 residues long. The V end was cut by 6 bases, the J end by 5 bases, with 13 bases between. Germline values: CDR1 KGHSH, CDR2 LQKENI. CDR3 nucleotide sequence: TGTGCCAGCTCCCCCCAGGGTGAGGAGACCCAGTACTTC. This codes for CASSPQGEETQYF.

V is TRBV29-1 and J is TRBJ1-2, with TRBD1 identical over 7 bases. This CDR3 has 13 residues. The germline gives CDR1 SQVTM, CDR2 ANQGSEA. V dropped 6 bases and J dropped 2; count of bases not matched to a gene: 6. CDR3 DNA sequence: TGCAGCGTGAAGGGACAGTCAAACTATGGCTACACCTTC. It codes for CSVKGQSNYGYTF. The full variable domain, completed using reference TRBV29-1 and TRBJ1-2, is SAVISQKPSRDICQRGTSLTIQCQVDSQVTMMFWYRQQPGQSLTLIATANQGSEATYESGFVIDKFPISRPNLTFSTLTVSNMSPEDSSIYLCSVKGQSNYGYTFGSGTRLTVV.